The present TCR beta chain was sequenced within a study of control samples from healthy donors and cancer patients. The method was immunoSEQ multiplex PCR; TCRdb's version includes in-frame clones alone and lacks a portion of them. The table has approximately 27,000 clones, roughly 85% seen once; the top ten hold about 6.7%. Trimming cost V 5 bases and J 4 bases; bases outside gene matches: 6. The CDR3 covers 16 residues. Germline CDR1 and CDR2: LNHDA and SQIVND (reference sequence). This rearrangement joins TRBV19 to TRBJ2-1; 12 bases align to TRBD2. The TCR sequence derives from a woman in her fifties or sixties with head and neck cancer. The sample taken for sequencing was PBMCs. Here the CDR3 DNA reads TGTGCCAGTAGTGCAGTACTAGCGGGGGGATACAATGAGCAGTTCTTC. It yields the protein CASSAVLAGGYNEQFF.